A single sample is the source of the 6 T cell receptor beta chains below, sequenced in a study of beta chain features in type 1 diabetes. Overall study results and limits: Among patients with Type 1 diabetes, TCRB CDR3s were moderately but significantly shorter in every one of the four CD4+ subsets.

For these receptors, no antigen is known. Every bit of the isolated RNA underwent reverse transcription, so sequencing read expressed TCRB transcripts. Using immunoSEQ multiplex PCR, the repertoire was profiled, and TCRdb retains in-frame clones only, with some absent. The repertoire consists of about 260,000 clones, with about 20% occurring once and the leading ten covering about 0.028%. Sequenced material: naive CD4+ T cells from blood. These receptors all stem from a woman aged 40 to 55 with type 1 diabetes.

The chain combines TRBV9 with TRBJ1-5; 9 nucleotides align to TRBD1. From germline, CDR1 is SGDLS and CDR2 YYNGEE. The CDR3 sequence is 16 residues long. Trimming took 0 bases from V and 5 from J; bases not matched to a gene: 6. The CDR3 loop is CASSVGTGAMDQPQHF. In DNA form, the CDR3 reads TGTGCCAGCAGCGTAGGGACAGGGGCGATGGATCAGCCCCAGCATTTT.

The V gene is TRBV7-9, the J gene TRBJ1-4, with a tentative D call TRBD1 (6 bases). CDR3 length equals 14 residues. CDR1 is SEHNR, CDR2 FQNEAQ, per germline (reference sequence). Trimming stripped 5 bases from V and 10 bases from J, with 17 bases between. The CDR3 nucleotides are TGTGCCAGCAGCCTCGGTCGGCAAGGGGGAAAACTGTTTTTT. It is translated as CASSLGRQGGKLFF.

V is TRBV27 and J is TRBJ2-1; no firm D call. The germline V gene encodes CDR1 MNHEY and CDR2 SMNVEV (reference sequence). The CDR3 is 13 residues long. V lost 4 bases, J lost 8 bases, and 12 bases lay in between. The CDR3 here is CASSYAGIDEQFF. The CDR3 DNA sequence: TGTGCCAGCAGTTATGCAGGCATTGATGAGCAGTTCTTC.

The V call is TRBV12-2, the J call TRBJ2-3; the table calls TRBD2, which could not be checked here. TRBV12-2 is described as a pseudogene. CDR3 length: 17 residues. The CDR3 spells CASRSSTSGRGADTQYF. CDR3 DNA sequence: TGTGCAAGTCGCTCCTCGACTAGCGGGAGGGGCGCAGATACGCAGTATTTT.

This clone occurred a few times. The CDR3: CASTLLPTWNTGELFF. The CDR3 region has the DNA TGTGCCAGCACCTTACTACCAACGTGGAACACCGGGGAGCTGTTTTTT. This chain joins TRBV27 and TRBJ2-2, with D hard to call. The length of the CDR3 is 16 residues. With 7 bases removed from V and 1 base from J, the gap between germline ends came to 16 bases. Germline lookup yields CDR1 MNHEY and CDR2 SMNVEV (reference sequence).

V usage is TRBV5-4 and J usage is TRBJ2-5, with TRBD1 matching 11 bases. The CDR3 covers 15 residues. The V and J ends lost 4 bases and 5 bases, in that order; junction bases with no gene match: 7. CDR1 and CDR2 (germline): SGHNT, YYREEE (reference sequence). The CDR3 region has the DNA TGTGCCAGCAGCGGACAGGGGGCCCTGTTGGAGACCCAGTACTTC. This gives the protein CASSGQGALLETQYF.